These 24 T cell receptor beta chains share one sample of origin, sequenced in a study of regulatory T cells in long-lasting Graves disease. Libraries of TCR beta came from iRepertoire HTBI primers plus Arm-PCR of CDR3 regions. Each CDR3 protein gets one entry after TCRdb re-called the multiplex PCR reads with MiXCR. The sample yields under 300,000 distinct CDR3 sequences, 20% to 25% seen once. Regarding time point: newly diagnosed GD, antithyroid drugs for less than 3 months. PBMC-derived RNA was used for the TCR library. The specimen was peripheral blood mononuclear cells (PBMCs), collected at new diagnosis, from a patient treated with antithyroid drugs. These receptors came from a female donor with Graves disease.

This clonotype came up many times. The genes are TRBV10-3 and TRBJ2-1; 8 bases are a match to TRBD1. Germline V lookup: CDR1 ENHRY, CDR2 SYGVKD. The CDR3 length is 16 residues. J gave up 5 bases and V 2 bases, and 8 bases lay outside the gene matches. DNA of the CDR3: TGTGCCATCAGTGAGAGGGCCGGGACAGGAAACAATGAGCAGTTCTTC. Protein: CAISERAGTGNNEQFF.

This clonotype was observed many times. V usage is TRBV30 and J usage is TRBJ2-7; TRBD2 aligns across 8 bases. Losses at the gene ends were 7 bases for V and 7 bases for J; bases not matched to a gene: 15. This CDR3 is built from 14 residues. Germline values: CDR1 GTSNPN, CDR2 SVGIG (reference sequence). CDR3: CASRKGAGGGEQYF. The CDR3 bases are TGTGCCTCCCGAAAGGGCGCGGGAGGCGGAGAGCAGTACTTC. The full variable domain, completed using reference TRBV30 and TRBJ2-7, is SQTIHQWPATLVQPVGSPLSLECTVEGTSNPNLYWYRQAAGRGLQLLFYSVGIGQISSEVPQNLSASRPQDRQFILSSKKLLLSDSGFYLCASRKGAGGGEQYFGPGTRLTVT.

This chain links TRBV11-3 with TRBJ2-5, with 14 bases that match TRBD2. Germline trimming cut 6 bases from V and 2 bases from J; bases unmatched to any gene: 8. Germline CDR1 SGHNT, CDR2 YENEEA. This CDR3 comprises 17 residues. CDR3 sequence: CASSSGTSGGRQETQYF. The CDR3 nucleotides are TGTGCCAGCAGTTCAGGGACTAGCGGGGGCAGACAAGAGACCCAGTACTTC.

This clonotype occurred many times. In DNA, the CDR3 is TGTGCCAGCAGCCAAAGCGGGAGTGCGACCGGGGAGCTGTTTTTT. This translates into CASSQSGSATGELFF. The rearrangement links TRBV12-3 or TRBV12-4 to TRBJ2-2, with 8 bases lining up with TRBD2. Trimming cost V 6 bases and J 5 bases; bases outside gene matches: 8. CDR3 length: 15 residues.

As concerns this clonotype: The junction shows a germline mismatch at one end, possibly a read error. V and J are TRBV7-6 and TRBJ2-2; TRBD2 aligns across 8 bases. The CDR3 has 16 residues. Per the germline V gene, CDR1 is SGHVS and CDR2 is FNYEAQ. The CDR3 DNA reads as TGTGCCAGCAGCTTAGCGGGGACTAGGGGTGACGGGGAGCTGTCTTTT. This codes for CASSLAGTRGDGELSF.

For this clonotype: A far bigger clonotype differs at one base, so this is likely a read error. V usage is TRBV7-2 and J usage is TRBJ1-3, with D unresolved. The CDR3 is 14 amino acids. From germline, CDR1 is SGHTA and CDR2 FQGNSA. Deletions cut 5 bases from V and 9 bases from J, with 17 bases between. The CDR3 protein is CASSPVGTSITIYF. The CDR3 DNA reads TGTGCCAGCAGCCCGGTGGGCACGTCTATCACCATATATTTT.

This clonotype was seen ten or more times. The chain uses TRBV18 and TRBJ1-6; D gene unclear. CDR1 KGHSH and CDR2 LQKENI come from the germline V gene. The CDR3 runs 15 residues. The V end was cut by 2 bases, the J end by 10 bases, with 15 bases between. The CDR3 loop is CASSPMGIRESPLHF. In DNA form, the CDR3 reads TGTGCCAGCTCACCAATGGGTATAAGGGAGTCACCCCTCCACTTT.

This clonotype was seen at least ten times. The chain has TRBV7-2 and TRBJ1-2; TRBD1 might be the D (5 bases). The CDR3 length is 14 residues. V dropped 5 bases and J dropped 2 bases, with 12 bases sitting between them. Germline V gene data show CDR1 as SGHTA and CDR2 as FQGNSA. CDR3 DNA: TGTGCCAGCAGCGAGGCAGGGAGGAACTATGGCTACACCTTC. It specifies CASSEAGRNYGYTF.

Comments on this clonotype: A read error may produce the germline difference seen at one junction end. The V call is TRBV11-1, the J call TRBJ2-5; D gene unclear. The V gene's germline CDR1 is SGHAT and CDR2 FQDESV (reference sequence). The CDR3 covers 11 residues. The CDR3 is CAGSLQETQYF. Written as DNA, the CDR3 is TGCGCCGGCAGCTTGCAAGAGACCCAGTACTTC.

A single count supports this clonotype. A read error is the likely source, as a far larger clone sits one nucleotide away. The chain couples TRBV20-1 to TRBJ2-7, with a tentative D call TRBD2 (5 bases). Germline lookup yields CDR1 DFQATT and CDR2 SNEGSKA (reference sequence). The length of the CDR3 is 14 residues. Trimming took off 2 bases at V and 7 bases at J, with 18 bases between the two ends. CDR3 in amino acids: CSARTGSAYNEQYF. The DNA for the CDR3 is TGCAGTGCTAGAACGGGATCGGCCTACAATGAGCAGTACTTC.

This clonotype was counted ten times or more. The V gene is TRBV11-2, the J gene TRBJ2-3; D is unresolved. This CDR3 contains 15 residues. Germline V CDR1 and CDR2: SGHAT, FQNNGV. The V and J ends lost 4 bases and 3 bases respectively, with 14 bases between them. This CDR3 reads CASSSGSKETDTQYF. CDR3 bases: TGTGCCAGCAGCTCCGGGTCGAAAGAAACAGATACGCAGTATTTT.

This clonotype was recorded at least ten times. This chain uses TRBV6-1 with TRBJ2-7; 7 bases are shared with TRBD2. V lost 6 bases, J lost 5 bases, and 25 bases stayed unmatched. Germline V gene lookup returns CDR1 MNHNS and CDR2 SASEGT. The CDR3 extends over 19 amino acids. CDR3 sequence reads: CASSLRPHQVGGPLDEQYF. The DNA of the CDR3 is TGTGCCAGCAGCCTAAGACCCCATCAGGTGGGAGGGCCTCTTGACGAGCAGTACTTC.

Concerning this clonotype itself: This likely stems from a read error, as it lies one base from a far larger clone. The CDR3 ends on some other residue instead of the conserved phenylalanine or tryptophan, so this is likely a read error. The chain is built from TRBV5-1 and TRBJ2-6, with D unclear. This CDR3 region has 16 residues. CDR1 SGHRS and CDR2 YFSETQ come from the germline V gene. This CDR3 is CASSLGALSGANVLTL. The CDR3 bases are TGTGCCAGCAGCTTAGGTGCCCTCTCTGGGGCCAACGTCCTGACTCTC.

This clonotype showed up many times. The genes are TRBV18 and TRBJ2-5; D gene uncertain. CDR1 and CDR2 (germline): KGHSH, LQKENI. Trimming removed 3 bases at V and 2 bases at J, with 7 bases between. The CDR3 totals 13 residues. The CDR3 sequence: CASSPAAQETQYF. The CDR3 DNA is TGTGCCAGCTCACCTGCGGCACAAGAGACCCAGTACTTC. Variable domain in full (rest from reference TRBV18 and TRBJ2-5): NAGVMQNPRHLVRRRGQEARLRCSPMKGHSHVYWYRQLPEEGLKFMVYLQKENIIDESGMPKERFSAEFPKEGPSILRIQQVVRGDSAAYFCASSPAAQETQYFGPGTRLLVL.

Worth noting for this clonotype: The likely explanation is a read error, given a far larger clone one base away. The final CDR3 position lacks the conserved phenylalanine or tryptophan, pointing to a likely read error. The V gene is TRBV7-9, the J gene TRBJ2-1; perhaps D is TRBD1 or TRBD2 (5 bases each). This CDR3 is 14 amino acids long. Per germline, CDR1 SEHNR and CDR2 FQNEAQ (reference sequence). CDR3 amino acids: CASSLGTGNNEQFI. The CDR3, as DNA: TGTGCCAGCAGTTTAGGGACCGGCAACAATGAGCAGTTCATC.

This clonotype showed up just a few times. The chain is built from TRBV5-4 and TRBJ1-6; TRBD1 agrees at 9 bases. V lost 3 bases and J lost 9; bases outside the gene matches: 4. The germline V gene has CDR1 SGHNT and CDR2 YYREEE (reference sequence). CDR3 size: 14 residues. CDR3 sequence reads: CASSWDRESSPLHF. CDR3 bases: TGTGCCAGCAGCTGGGACAGGGAATCTTCACCCCTCCACTTT. The whole variable domain, remainder taken from reference TRBV5-4 and TRBJ1-6, is ETGVTQSPTHLIKTRGQQVTLRCSSQSGHNTVSWYQQALGQGPQFIFQYYREEENGRGNFPPRFSGLQFPNYSSELNVNALELDDSALYLCASSWDRESSPLHFGNGTRLTVT.

This clonotype occurred many times. This sequence joins TRBV20-1 and TRBJ2-3; 7 bases fit TRBD2. Germline V gives CDR1 DFQATT, CDR2 SNEGSKA (reference sequence). This CDR3 region has 15 residues. Unmatched junction bases numbered 8, after V lost 2 bases and J lost 3 bases. This chain's CDR3 is CSARLGGGSTDTQYF. In DNA form, the CDR3 reads TGCAGTGCTAGATTGGGCGGGGGATCTACAGATACGCAGTATTTT.

Comments on this clonotype: The likely explanation is a read error, given a far larger clone one base away. The rearrangement uses TRBV7-8 and TRBJ2-1, with 9 bases lining up with TRBD2. J gave up 10 bases and V 5 bases, and 15 bases lay outside the gene matches. CDR1 is SGHVS, CDR2 FQNEAQ, per germline. This CDR3 region has 16 residues. CDR3 nucleotide sequence: TGTGCCAGCAGCCTAAGGGGTAGCGGGAGCACCTACGAGCAGTTCTTC. The encoded protein is CASSLRGSGSTYEQFF.

This clonotype was recorded at least ten times. The chain is built from TRBV20-1 and TRBJ2-7, with 8 bases aligning to TRBD2. CDR1 is DFQATT and CDR2 is SNEGSKA in the germline V gene (reference sequence). This CDR3 comprises 14 residues. V lost 1 base to trimming and J lost 3 bases; unmatched junction nucleotides: 5. The CDR3 loop is CSARARTSIYEQYF. The CDR3 nucleotides are TGCAGTGCTAGAGCAAGGACTAGCATCTACGAGCAGTACTTC.

This clonotype was seen many times. V gene TRBV12-3 or TRBV12-4 combines with J gene TRBJ1-5; TRBD1 aligns across 7 bases. V lost 5 bases, J lost 0 bases, and 10 bases stayed unmatched. This CDR3 has 17 amino acids. CDR3 protein: CASSIRGQRGSNQPQHF. DNA for the CDR3: TGTGCCAGCAGTATAAGGGGGCAAAGGGGTAGCAATCAGCCCCAGCATTTT.

In this sample, this clonotype turned up a few times. The chain links TRBV6-5 to TRBJ1-2; D is unresolved. Germline V CDR1 and CDR2: MNHEY, SVGAGI. V gave up 0 bases and J gave up 1 base, with 9 bases separating them. The length of the CDR3 is 15 residues. The CDR3 DNA is TGTGCCAGCAGTTACTCGGTTTTTCTTAACTATGGCTACACCTTC. This codes for CASSYSVFLNYGYTF.

V usage is TRBV19 and J usage is TRBJ2-2; D not certain. Germline lookup yields CDR1 LNHDA and CDR2 SQIVND (reference sequence). The V end was cut by 6 bases, the J end by 7 bases, with 6 bases between. CDR3 length: 11 amino acids. CDR3 loop: CASRTVGELFF. The CDR3 nucleotides read TGTGCCAGTAGAACGGTCGGGGAGCTGTTTTTT.

This clonotype was seen only a few times. V usage is TRBV27 and J usage is TRBJ1-2, with TRBD1 identical over 8 bases. This CDR3 has 15 amino acids. The ends lost 3 bases at V and 6 bases at J; junction bases unmatched: 9. Germline-derived CDR1 and CDR2 are MNHEY and SMNVEV (reference sequence). CDR3: CASSLSARGRDGYTF. The CDR3 DNA reads as TGTGCCAGCAGTTTGTCGGCCAGGGGGCGGGATGGCTACACCTTC.

This clonotype was counted at least ten times. The V call is TRBV5-5, the J call TRBJ2-4; TRBD1 matches 7 bases. Germline CDR1 reads SGHKS; CDR2 reads YYEKEE (reference sequence). CDR3 length equals 12 residues. Trimming removed 0 bases from V and 12 bases from J; junction bases left unmatched: 3. In DNA form, the CDR3 reads TGTGCCAGCAGCTTGGGGGGACAGAATCAGTACTTC. Amino acid sequence: CASSLGGQNQYF.